Listed here is a single TCR beta chain. Its specificity is not known. The entry originates in a study of post-analysis software for immune sequencing data. Notes on the study in general: Roughly five TRBV segments appeared more often in patients than in controls, and TRBV5-6, TRBV5-1 and TRBV20-1 were among these.

Germline V CDR1 and CDR2: SEHNR, FQNEAQ (reference sequence). The CDR3 is 19 amino acids. With 0 bases removed from V and 5 bases from J, the gap between germline ends came to 23 bases. The TCR beta cDNA libraries contained unique molecular identifiers. MiXCR, run by TCRdb on the PCR reads, gives a single entry per CDR3 protein. This sample has fewer than 850,000 distinct CDR3 sequences; under 60% occur once, and the top ten carry roughly 5.2%. This chain links TRBV7-9 with TRBJ2-1; possibly TRBD1 or TRBD2 for D (6 bases each). The sample taken for sequencing was blood. The sequence derives from a girl under 18 with multiple sclerosis. CDR3 sequence (DNA): TGTGCCAGCAGCTTAGCCAGCTCGGGGGCCTACCCGAGAGACAATGAGCAGTTCTTC. Translating gives CASSLASSGAYPRDNEQFF.